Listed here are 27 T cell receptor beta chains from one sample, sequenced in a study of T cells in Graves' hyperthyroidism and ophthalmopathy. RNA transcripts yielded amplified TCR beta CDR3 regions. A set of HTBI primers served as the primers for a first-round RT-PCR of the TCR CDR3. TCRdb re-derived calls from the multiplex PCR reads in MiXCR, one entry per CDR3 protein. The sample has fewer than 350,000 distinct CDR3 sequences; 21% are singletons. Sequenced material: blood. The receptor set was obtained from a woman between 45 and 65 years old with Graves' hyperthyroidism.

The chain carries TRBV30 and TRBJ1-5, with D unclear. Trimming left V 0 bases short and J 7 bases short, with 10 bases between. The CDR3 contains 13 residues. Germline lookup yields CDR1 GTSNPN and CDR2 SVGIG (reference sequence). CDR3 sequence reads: CAWSVTLSQPQHF. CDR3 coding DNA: TGTGCCTGGAGTGTCACCCTGAGCCAGCCCCAGCATTTT.

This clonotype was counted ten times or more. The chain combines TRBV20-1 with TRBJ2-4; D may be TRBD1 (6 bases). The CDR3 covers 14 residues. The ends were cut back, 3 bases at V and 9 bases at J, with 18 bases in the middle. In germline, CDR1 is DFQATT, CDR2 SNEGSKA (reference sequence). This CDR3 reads CSASRQERLGIQYF. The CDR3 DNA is TGCAGTGCTAGCCGACAGGAAAGGTTAGGCATTCAGTACTTC.

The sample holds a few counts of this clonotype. CDR3 amino acids: CASSAGATNEKLFF. In DNA, the CDR3 is TGTGCCAGCAGTGCGGGGGCCACTAATGAAAAACTGTTTTTT. The chain joins TRBV6-1 to TRBJ1-4, with D possibly being TRBD1 (6 bases). Trimming cost V 4 bases and J 2 bases, with 8 bases left between them. Germline lookup yields CDR1 MNHNS and CDR2 SASEGT. The CDR3 sequence is 14 residues long.

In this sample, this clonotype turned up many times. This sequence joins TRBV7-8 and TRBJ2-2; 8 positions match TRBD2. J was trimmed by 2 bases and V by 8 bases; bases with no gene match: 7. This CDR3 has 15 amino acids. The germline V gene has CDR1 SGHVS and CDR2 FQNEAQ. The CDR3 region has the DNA TGTGCCAGCTCCGGACTAGCCAGAAACACCGGGGAGCTGTTTTTT. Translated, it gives CASSGLARNTGELFF.

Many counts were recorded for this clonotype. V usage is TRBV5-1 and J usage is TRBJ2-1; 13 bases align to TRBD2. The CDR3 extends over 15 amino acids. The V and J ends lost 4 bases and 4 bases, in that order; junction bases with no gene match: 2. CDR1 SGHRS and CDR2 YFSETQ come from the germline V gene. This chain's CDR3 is CASSMGLAGYNEQFF. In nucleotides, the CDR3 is TGCGCCAGCAGCATGGGACTAGCGGGGTACAATGAGCAGTTCTTC.

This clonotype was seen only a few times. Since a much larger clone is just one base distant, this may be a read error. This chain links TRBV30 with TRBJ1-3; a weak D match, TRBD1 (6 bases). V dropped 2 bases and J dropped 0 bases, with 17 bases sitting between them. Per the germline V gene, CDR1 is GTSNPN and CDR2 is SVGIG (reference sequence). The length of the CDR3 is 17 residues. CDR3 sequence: CAWSSLRTVNSGNTIYF. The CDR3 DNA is TGTGCCTGGAGTTCCCTCAGGACAGTCAACTCTGGAAACACCATATATTTT.

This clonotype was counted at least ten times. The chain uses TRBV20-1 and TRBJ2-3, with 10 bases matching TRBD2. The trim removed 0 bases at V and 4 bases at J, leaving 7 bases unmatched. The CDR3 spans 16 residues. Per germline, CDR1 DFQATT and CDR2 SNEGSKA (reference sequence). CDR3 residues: CSARDRLAGVSDTQYF. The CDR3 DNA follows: TGCAGTGCTAGAGATAGGCTAGCGGGAGTGTCAGATACGCAGTATTTT.

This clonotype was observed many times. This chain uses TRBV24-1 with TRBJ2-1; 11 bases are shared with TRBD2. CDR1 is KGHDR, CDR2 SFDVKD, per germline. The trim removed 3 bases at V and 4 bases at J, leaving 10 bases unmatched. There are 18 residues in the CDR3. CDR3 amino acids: CATSDPLGVAGGYNEQFF. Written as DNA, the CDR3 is TGTGCCACCAGTGATCCCCTCGGGGTAGCGGGAGGGTACAATGAGCAGTTCTTC.

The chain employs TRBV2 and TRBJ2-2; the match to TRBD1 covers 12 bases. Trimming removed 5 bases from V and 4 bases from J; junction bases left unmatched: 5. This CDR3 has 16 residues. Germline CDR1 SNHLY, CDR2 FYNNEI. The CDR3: CASSLGTGGPTGELFF. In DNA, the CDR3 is TGTGCCAGCAGTCTTGGGACAGGGGGCCCCACCGGGGAGCTGTTTTTT. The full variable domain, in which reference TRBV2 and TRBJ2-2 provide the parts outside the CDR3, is EPEVTQTPSHQVTQMGQEVILRCVPISNHLYFYWYRQILGQKVEFLVSFYNNEISEKSEIFDDQFSVERPDGSNFTLKIRSTKLEDSAMYFCASSLGTGGPTGELFFGEGSRLTVL.

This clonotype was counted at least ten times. The CDR3 DNA reads TGTGCCAGCAGCCTCGGGACTGACTATGGCTACACCTTC. Amino acids: CASSLGTDYGYTF. The J gene is TRBJ1-2, the V gene TRBV7-3; a possible D gene is TRBD1 (5 bases). The CDR3 has 13 residues. V lost 5 bases and J 3 bases, leaving 10 bases between the germline ends. Germline CDR1 and CDR2: SGHTA and FQGTGA. Based on the CDR3 plus reference TRBV7-3 and TRBJ1-2, the full variable domain is GAGVSQTPSNKVTEKGKYVELRCDPISGHTALYWYRQSLGQGPEFLIYFQGTGAADDSGLPNDRFFAVRPEGSVSTLKIQRTERGDSAVYLCASSLGTDYGYTFGSGTRLTVV.

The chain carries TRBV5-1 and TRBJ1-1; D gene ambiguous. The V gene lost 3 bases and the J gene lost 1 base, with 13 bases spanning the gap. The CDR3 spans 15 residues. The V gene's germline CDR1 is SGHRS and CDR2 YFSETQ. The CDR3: CASSSSLQTNTEAFF. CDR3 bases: TGCGCCAGCAGCTCTTCTTTGCAGACGAACACTGAAGCTTTCTTT.

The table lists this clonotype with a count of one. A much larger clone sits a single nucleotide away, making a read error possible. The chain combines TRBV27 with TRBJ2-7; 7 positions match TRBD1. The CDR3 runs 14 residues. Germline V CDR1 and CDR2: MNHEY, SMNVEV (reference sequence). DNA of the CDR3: TGTGCCAGCAAAAGGGTGACAGGGTATCACGAGCGGTACTTC. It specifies CASKRVTGYHERYF.

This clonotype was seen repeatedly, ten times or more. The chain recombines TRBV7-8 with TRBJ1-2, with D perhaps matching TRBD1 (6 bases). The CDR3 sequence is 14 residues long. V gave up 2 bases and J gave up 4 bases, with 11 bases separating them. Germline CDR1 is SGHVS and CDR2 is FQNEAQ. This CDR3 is CASSLLDSSYGYTF. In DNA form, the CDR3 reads TGTGCCAGCAGCTTATTGGACAGCAGCTATGGCTACACCTTC.

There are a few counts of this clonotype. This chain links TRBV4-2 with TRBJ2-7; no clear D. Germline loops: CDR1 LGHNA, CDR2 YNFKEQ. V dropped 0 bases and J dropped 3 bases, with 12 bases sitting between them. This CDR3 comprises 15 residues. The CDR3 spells CASSQDNSVGYEQYF. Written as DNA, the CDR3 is TGTGCCAGCAGCCAAGATAATTCGGTAGGCTACGAGCAGTACTTC.

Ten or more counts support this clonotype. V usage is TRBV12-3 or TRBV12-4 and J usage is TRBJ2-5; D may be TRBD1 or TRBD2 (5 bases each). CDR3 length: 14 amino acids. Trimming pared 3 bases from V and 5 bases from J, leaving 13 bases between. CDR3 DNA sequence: TGTGCCAGCAGTTTTACAGGAGGCCAGGAGACCCAGTACTTC. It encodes CASSFTGGQETQYF.

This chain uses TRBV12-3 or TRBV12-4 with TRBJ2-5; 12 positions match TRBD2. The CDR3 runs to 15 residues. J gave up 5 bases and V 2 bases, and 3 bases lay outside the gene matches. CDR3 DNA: TGTGCCAGCAGTTTACTAGCGGGAGGGCCGGAGACCCAGTACTTC. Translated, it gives CASSLLAGGPETQYF.

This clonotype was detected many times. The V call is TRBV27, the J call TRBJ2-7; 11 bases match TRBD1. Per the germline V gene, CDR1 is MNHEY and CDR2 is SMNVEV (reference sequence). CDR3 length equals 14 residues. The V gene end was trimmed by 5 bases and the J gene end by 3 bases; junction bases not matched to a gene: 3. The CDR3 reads CASSQGTGGYEQYF. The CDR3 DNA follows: TGTGCCAGCAGTCAAGGGACAGGGGGCTACGAGCAGTACTTC.

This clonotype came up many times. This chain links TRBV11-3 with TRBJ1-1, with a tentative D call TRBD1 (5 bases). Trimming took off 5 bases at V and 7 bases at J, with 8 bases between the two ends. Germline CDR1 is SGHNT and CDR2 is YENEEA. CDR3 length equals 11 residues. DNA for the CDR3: TGTGCCAGCAGCCTCAGGGATGAAGCTTTCTTT. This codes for CASSLRDEAFF.

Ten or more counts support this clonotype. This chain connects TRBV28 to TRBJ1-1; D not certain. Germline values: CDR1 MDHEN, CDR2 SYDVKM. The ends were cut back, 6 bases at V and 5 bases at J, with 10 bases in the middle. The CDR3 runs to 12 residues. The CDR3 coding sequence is TGTGCCAGCAGAGACATGGTAACTGAAGCTTTCTTT. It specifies CASRDMVTEAFF.

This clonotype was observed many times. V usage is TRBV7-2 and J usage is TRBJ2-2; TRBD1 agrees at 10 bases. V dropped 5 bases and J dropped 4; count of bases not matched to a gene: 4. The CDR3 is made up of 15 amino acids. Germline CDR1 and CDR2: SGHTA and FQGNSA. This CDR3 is CASSKDRGSTGELFF. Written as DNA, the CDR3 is TGTGCCAGCAGCAAGGACAGGGGGAGCACCGGGGAGCTGTTTTTT.

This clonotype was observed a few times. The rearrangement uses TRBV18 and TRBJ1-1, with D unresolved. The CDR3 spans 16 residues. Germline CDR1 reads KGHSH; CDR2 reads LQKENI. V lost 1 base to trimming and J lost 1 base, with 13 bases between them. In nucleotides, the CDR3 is TGTGCCAGCTCACCACTCCGGGAGATATCGAACACTGAAGCTTTCTTT. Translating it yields CASSPLREISNTEAFF.

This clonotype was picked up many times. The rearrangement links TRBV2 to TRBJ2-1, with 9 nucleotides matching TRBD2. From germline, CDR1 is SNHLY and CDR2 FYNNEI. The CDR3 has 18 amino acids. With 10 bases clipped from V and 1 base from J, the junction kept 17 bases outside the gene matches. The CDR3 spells CATTSRGGGAGSYNEQFF. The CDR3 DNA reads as TGTGCCACCACCTCCCGGGGCGGGGGGGCCGGGTCCTACAATGAGCAGTTCTTC.

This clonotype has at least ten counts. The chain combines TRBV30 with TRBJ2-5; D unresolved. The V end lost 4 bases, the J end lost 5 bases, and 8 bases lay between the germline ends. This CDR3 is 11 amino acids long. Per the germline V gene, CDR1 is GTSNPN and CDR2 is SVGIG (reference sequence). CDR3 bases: TGTGCCTGGATTGTAATGGAGACCCAGTACTTC. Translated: CAWIVMETQYF.

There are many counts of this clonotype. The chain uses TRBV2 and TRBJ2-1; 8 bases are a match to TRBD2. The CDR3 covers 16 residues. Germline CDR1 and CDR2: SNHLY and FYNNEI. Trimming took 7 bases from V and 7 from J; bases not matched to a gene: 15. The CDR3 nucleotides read TGTGCCAGCACGGGGGGGAACCCCTCCTCAGGGAATGAGCAGTTCTTC. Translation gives CASTGGNPSSGNEQFF.

The CDR3 DNA reads as TGTGGCACTGTCAGGGGAACCGGGTACAATGAGCAGTTCTTC. It specifies CGTVRGTGYNEQFF. The rearrangement joins TRBV6-1 to TRBJ2-1, with D possibly matching TRBD1 (6 bases). The CDR3 totals 14 residues. From germline, CDR1 is MNHNS and CDR2 SASEGT.

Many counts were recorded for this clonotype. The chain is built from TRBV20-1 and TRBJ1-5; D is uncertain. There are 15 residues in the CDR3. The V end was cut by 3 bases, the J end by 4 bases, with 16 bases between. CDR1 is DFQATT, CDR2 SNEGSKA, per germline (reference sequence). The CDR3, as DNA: TGCAGTGCTAGGGCCGACCTGGCGGGAAATCAGCCCCAGCATTTT. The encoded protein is CSARADLAGNQPQHF.

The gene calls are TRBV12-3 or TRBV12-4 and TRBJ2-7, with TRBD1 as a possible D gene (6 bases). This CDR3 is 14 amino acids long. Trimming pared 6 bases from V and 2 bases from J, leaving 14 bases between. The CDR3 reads CASRGPTGAYEQYF. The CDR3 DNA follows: TGTGCCAGCAGAGGCCCGACAGGAGCCTACGAGCAGTACTTC.